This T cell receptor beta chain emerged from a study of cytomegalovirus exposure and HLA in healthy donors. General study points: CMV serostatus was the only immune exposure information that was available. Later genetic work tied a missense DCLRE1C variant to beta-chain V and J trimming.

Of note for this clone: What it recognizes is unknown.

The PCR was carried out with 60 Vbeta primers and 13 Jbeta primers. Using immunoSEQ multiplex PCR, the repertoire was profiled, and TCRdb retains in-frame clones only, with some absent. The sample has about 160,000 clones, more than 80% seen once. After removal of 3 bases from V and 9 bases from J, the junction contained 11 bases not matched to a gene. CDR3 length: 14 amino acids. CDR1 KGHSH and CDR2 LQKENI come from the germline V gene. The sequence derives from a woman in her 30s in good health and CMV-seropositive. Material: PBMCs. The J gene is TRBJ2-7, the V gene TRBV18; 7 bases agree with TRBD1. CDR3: CASSPLRDSSGQYF. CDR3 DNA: TGTGCCAGCTCACCGCTCCGGGACAGTTCAGGGCAGTACTTC.